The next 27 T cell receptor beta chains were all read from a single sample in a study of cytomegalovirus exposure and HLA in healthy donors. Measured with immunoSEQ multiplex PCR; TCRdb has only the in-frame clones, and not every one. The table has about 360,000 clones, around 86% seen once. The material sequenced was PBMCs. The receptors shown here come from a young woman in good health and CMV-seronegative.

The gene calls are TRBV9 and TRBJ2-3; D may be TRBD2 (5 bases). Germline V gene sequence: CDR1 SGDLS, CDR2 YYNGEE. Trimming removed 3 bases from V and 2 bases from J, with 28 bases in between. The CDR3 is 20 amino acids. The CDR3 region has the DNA TGTGCCAGCAGCGCGACCTCGGAGAGGAGGATGCCGAGCTACACAGATACGCAGTATTTT. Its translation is CASSATSERRMPSYTDTQYF.

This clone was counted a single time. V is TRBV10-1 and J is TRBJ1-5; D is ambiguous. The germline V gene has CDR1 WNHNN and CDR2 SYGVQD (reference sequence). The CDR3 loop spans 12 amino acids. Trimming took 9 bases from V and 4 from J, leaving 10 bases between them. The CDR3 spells CASLRGNQPQHF. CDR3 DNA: TGCGCCAGTCTTAGAGGGAATCAGCCCCAGCATTTT.

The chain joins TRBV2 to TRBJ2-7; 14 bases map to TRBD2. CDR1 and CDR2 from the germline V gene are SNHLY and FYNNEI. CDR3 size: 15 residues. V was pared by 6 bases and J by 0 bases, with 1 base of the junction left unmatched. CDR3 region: CASSGTSGSSYEQYF. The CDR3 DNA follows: TGTGCCAGCAGCGGGACTAGCGGGAGCTCCTACGAGCAGTACTTC.

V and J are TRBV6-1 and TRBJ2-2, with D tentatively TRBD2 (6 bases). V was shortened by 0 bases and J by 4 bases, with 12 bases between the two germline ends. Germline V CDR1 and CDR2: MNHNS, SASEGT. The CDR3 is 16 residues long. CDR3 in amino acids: CASSEAFGGATGELFF. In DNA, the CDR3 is TGTGCCAGCAGTGAAGCCTTTGGCGGGGCCACCGGGGAGCTGTTTTTT.

The CDR3 loop is CAWAGTHYSYEQYF. In nucleotides, the CDR3 is TGTGCCTGGGCCGGGACACATTATTCCTACGAGCAGTACTTC. The chain uses TRBV30 and TRBJ2-7; TRBD1 is a possible D gene (6 bases). The CDR3 is 14 amino acids. The germline V gene encodes CDR1 GTSNPN and CDR2 SVGIG (reference sequence). The V and J ends lost 5 bases and 1 base respectively, with 15 bases between them.

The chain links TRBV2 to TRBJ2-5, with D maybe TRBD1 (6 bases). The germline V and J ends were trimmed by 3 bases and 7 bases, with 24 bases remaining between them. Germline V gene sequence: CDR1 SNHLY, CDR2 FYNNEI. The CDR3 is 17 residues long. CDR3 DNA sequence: TGTGCCAGCAGTGACCTAGGGACAACTGGATCCCGGGGGACCCAGTACTTC. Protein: CASSDLGTTGSRGTQYF. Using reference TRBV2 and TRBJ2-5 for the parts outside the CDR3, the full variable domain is EPEVTQTPSHQVTQMGQEVILRCVPISNHLYFYWYRQILGQKVEFLVSFYNNEISEKSEIFDDQFSVERPDGSNFTLKIRSTKLEDSAMYFCASSDLGTTGSRGTQYFGPGTRLLVL.

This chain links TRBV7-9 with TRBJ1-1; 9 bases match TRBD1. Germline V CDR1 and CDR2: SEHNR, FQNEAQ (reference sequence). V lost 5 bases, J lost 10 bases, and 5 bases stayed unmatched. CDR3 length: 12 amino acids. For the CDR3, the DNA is TGTGCCAGCAGCATACAGGGGGCGAGAGCTTTCTTT. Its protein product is CASSIQGARAFF.

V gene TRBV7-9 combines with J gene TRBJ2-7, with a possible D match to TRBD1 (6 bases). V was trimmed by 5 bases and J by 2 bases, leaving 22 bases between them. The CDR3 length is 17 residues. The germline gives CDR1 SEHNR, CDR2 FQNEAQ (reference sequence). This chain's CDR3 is CASSPWGTNNIAYEQYF. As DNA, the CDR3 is TGTGCCAGCAGCCCATGGGGGACAAACAACATCGCCTACGAGCAGTACTTC.

The CDR3 reads CASSQAYSGLAQYEQYF. The CDR3 DNA is TGCGCCAGCAGCCAAGCCTATTCGGGACTAGCTCAGTACGAGCAGTACTTC. The chain recombines TRBV4-1 with TRBJ2-7; 9 positions match TRBD2. CDR3 length: 17 residues. V shed 1 base and J 4 bases; nucleotides not matched to a gene: 11. Germline CDR1 and CDR2: MGHRA and YSYEKL.

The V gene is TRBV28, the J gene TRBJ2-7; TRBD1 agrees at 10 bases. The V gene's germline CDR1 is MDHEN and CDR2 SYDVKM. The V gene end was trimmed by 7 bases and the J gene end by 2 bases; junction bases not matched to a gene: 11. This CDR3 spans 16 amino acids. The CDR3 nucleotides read TGTGCCAGCACCCGGGACAGGGGTCCTAAGGCCTACGAGCAGTACTTC. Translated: CASTRDRGPKAYEQYF.

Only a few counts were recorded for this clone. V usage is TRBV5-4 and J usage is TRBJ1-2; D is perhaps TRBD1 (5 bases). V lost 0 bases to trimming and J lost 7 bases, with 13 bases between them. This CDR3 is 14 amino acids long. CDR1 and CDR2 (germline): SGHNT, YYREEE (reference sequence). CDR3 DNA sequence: TGTGCCAGCAGCTTGGCCGGGGGGAATGGTGGCTACACCTTC. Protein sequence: CASSLAGGNGGYTF.

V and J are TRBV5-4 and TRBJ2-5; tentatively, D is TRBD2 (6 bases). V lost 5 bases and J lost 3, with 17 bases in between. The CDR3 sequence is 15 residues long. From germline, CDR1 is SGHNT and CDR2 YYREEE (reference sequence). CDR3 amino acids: CASSLRRGVEETQYF. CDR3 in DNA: TGTGCCAGCAGTCTGCGGCGGGGAGTGGAAGAGACCCAGTACTTC. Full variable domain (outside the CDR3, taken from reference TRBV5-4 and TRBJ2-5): ETGVTQSPTHLIKTRGQQVTLRCSSQSGHNTVSWYQQALGQGPQFIFQYYREEENGRGNFPPRFSGLQFPNYSSELNVNALELDDSALYLCASSLRRGVEETQYFGPGTRLLVL.

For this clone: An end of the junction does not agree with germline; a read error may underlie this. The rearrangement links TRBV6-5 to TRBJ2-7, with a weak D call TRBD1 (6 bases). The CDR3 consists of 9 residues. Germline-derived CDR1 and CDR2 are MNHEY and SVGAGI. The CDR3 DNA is TGTGCCAGCAGTGCGGACAGACACTTC. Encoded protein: CASSADRHF.

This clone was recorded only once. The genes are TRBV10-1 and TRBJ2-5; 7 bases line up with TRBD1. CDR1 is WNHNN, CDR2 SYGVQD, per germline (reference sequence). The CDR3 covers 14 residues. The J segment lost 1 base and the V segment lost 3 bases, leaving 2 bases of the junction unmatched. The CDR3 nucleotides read TGCGCCAGCAGTGACAGGGGGAGCCAAGAGACCCAGTACTTC. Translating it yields CASSDRGSQETQYF.

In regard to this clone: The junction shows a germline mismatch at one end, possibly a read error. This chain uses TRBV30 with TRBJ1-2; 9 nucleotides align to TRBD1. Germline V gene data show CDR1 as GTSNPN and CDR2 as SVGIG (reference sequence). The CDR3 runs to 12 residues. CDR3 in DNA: TGTGCCTGGAGTCCAGGACAGGGGAACGCCTCATTC. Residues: CAWSPGQGNASF.

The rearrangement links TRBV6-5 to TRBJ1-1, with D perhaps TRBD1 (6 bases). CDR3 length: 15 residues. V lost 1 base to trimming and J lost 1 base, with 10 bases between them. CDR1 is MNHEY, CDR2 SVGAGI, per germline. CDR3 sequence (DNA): TGTGCCAGCAGTTACTTACAGGGTTGGAACACTGAAGCTTTCTTT. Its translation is CASSYLQGWNTEAFF.

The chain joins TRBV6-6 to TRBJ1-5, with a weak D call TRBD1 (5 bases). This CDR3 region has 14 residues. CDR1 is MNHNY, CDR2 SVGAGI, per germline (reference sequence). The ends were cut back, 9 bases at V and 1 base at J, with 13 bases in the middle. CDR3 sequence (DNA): TGTGCCAGTAGCGGGGGGGTCAGCAATCAGCCCCAGCATTTT. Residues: CASSGGVSNQPQHF.

The CDR3 reads CASSQGAGGVADTQYF. Written as DNA, the CDR3 is TGTGCCAGCAGCCAGGGAGCGGGGGGAGTCGCAGATACGCAGTATTTT. The chain has TRBV4-2 and TRBJ2-3; the match to TRBD2 covers 9 bases. The J segment lost 4 bases and the V segment lost 3 bases, leaving 8 bases of the junction unmatched. The CDR3 is made up of 16 amino acids. Germline CDR1 LGHNA, CDR2 YNFKEQ.

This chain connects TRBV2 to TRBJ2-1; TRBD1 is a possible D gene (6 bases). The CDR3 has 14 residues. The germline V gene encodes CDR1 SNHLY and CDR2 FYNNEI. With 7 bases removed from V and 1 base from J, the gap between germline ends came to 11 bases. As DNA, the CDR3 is TGTGCCAGCACACAGGGTGCGTCCTACAATGAGCAGTTCTTC. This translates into CASTQGASYNEQFF.

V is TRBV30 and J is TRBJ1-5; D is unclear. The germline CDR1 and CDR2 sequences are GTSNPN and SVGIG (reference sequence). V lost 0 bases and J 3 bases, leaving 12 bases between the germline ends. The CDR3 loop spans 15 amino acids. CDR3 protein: CAWSVSDTHNQPQHF. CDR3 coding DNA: TGTGCCTGGAGTGTAAGTGACACCCACAATCAGCCCCAGCATTTT.

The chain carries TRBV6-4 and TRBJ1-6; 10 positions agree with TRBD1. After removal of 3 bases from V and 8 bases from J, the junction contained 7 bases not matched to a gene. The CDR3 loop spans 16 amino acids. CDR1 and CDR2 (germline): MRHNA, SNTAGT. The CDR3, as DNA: TGTGCCAGCAGTGAACACTCCGGGACAGGGGATTCACCCCTCCACTTT. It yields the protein CASSEHSGTGDSPLHF.

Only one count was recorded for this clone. The CDR3, as DNA: TGTGCCAGCAGCTTCATAAGCGGGGGCCTCACCTTCGCAGATACGCAGTATTTT. It encodes CASSFISGGLTFADTQYF. This chain connects TRBV7-9 to TRBJ2-3; 8 nucleotides line up with TRBD2. The V segment lost 3 bases and the J segment 4 bases; nucleotides outside the gene matches: 15. CDR1 is SEHNR and CDR2 is FQNEAQ in the germline V gene (reference sequence). The CDR3 loop spans 18 amino acids.

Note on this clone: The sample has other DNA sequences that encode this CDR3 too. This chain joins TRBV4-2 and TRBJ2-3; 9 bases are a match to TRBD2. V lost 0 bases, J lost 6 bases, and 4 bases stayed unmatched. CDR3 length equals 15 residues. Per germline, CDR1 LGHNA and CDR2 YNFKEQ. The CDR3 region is CASSQEAGGPDTQYF. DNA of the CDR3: TGTGCCAGCAGCCAAGAGGCGGGGGGGCCTGATACGCAGTATTTT.

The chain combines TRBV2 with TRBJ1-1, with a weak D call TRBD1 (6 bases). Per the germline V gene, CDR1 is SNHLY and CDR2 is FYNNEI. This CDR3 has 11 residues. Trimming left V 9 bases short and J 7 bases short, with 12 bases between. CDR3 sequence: CASGQRSEAFF. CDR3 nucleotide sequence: TGTGCCAGTGGACAGCGCAGTGAAGCTTTCTTT.

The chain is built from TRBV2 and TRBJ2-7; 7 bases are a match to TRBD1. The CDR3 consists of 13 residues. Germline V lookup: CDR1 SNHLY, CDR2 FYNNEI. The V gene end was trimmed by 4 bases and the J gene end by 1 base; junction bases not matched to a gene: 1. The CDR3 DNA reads TGTGCCAGCAGTGGGGACAGATCCTACGAGCAGTACTTC. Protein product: CASSGDRSYEQYF.

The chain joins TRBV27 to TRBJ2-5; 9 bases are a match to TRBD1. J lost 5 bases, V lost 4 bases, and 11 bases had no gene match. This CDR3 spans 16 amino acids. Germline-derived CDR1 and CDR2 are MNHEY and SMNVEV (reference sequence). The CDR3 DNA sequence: TGTGCCAGCAGTTCGCAGACCGGGACAGGGTTGGAGACCCAGTACTTC. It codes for CASSSQTGTGLETQYF.

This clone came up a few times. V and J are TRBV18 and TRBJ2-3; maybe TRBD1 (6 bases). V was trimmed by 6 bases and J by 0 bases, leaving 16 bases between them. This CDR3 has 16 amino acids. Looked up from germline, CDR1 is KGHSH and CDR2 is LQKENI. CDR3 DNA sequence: TGTGCCAGCTCGGACAGCACACCGATTAGCACAGATACGCAGTATTTT. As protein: CASSDSTPISTDTQYF.